The 20 T cell receptor beta chains below all came from one sample that was sequenced in a study of blood T cell repertoires in COVID-19. Clones were sequenced by immunoSEQ multiplex PCR, and TCRdb holds only the in-frame ones, with some missing. The sample shows 180,000 or so clones, over 70% of them seen only once. The sequencing input was PBMCs or T cells enriched from blood (not recorded which). The source of these receptors is a woman between 55 and 75 years old who had recovered from COVID-19.

V gene TRBV5-1 combines with J gene TRBJ2-7; 10 nucleotides line up with TRBD1. With 4 bases clipped from V and 3 bases from J, the junction kept 4 bases outside the gene matches. The CDR3 has 14 residues. The germline V gene encodes CDR1 SGHRS and CDR2 YFSETQ. In nucleotides, the CDR3 is TGCGCCAGCAGCACGGGACAGGGGATCTACGAGCAGTACTTC. Translated: CASSTGQGIYEQYF. Supplemented by reference TRBV5-1 and TRBJ2-7, the full variable domain reads KAGVTQTPRYLIKTRGQQVTLSCSPISGHRSVSWYQQTPGQGLQFLFEYFSETQRNKGNFPGRFSGRQFSNSRSEMNVSTLELGDSALYLCASSTGQGIYEQYFGPGTRLTVT.

The rearrangement links TRBV3-1 (or the pseudogene TRBV3-2) to TRBJ2-7; 11 nucleotides agree with TRBD1. V lost 4 bases, J lost 5 bases, and 10 bases stayed unmatched. The CDR3 spans 16 residues. The germline V gene has CDR1 LGHDT and CDR2 YNNKEL (reference sequence). As DNA, the CDR3 is TGTGCCAGCAGCCCCTACGGGGGACAGGGGGGCCACGAGCAGTACTTC. Translated, it gives CASSPYGGQGGHEQYF.

The chain recombines TRBV2 with TRBJ1-1; 7 nucleotides line up with TRBD1. The J segment lost 1 base and the V segment lost 4 bases, leaving 9 bases of the junction unmatched. Germline loops: CDR1 SNHLY, CDR2 FYNNEI. CDR3 length equals 16 residues. The CDR3 nucleotides are TGTGCCAGCAGTGTAACGAGGGGGACAGAGAACACTGAAGCTTTCTTT. It specifies CASSVTRGTENTEAFF.

The chain's CDR3 is CASSPLGQVSYEQYF. In DNA, the CDR3 is TGTGCCAGCTCACCGCTAGGACAGGTCTCCTACGAGCAGTACTTC. The chain is built from TRBV18 and TRBJ2-7, with 7 positions matching TRBD1. This CDR3 is 15 amino acids long. Germline V gene sequence: CDR1 KGHSH, CDR2 LQKENI. The trim removed 3 bases at V and 0 bases at J, leaving 5 bases unmatched.

The genes are TRBV6-5 and TRBJ2-3, with 8 bases matching TRBD2. With V trimmed by 6 bases and J by 1 base, 6 bases remained unmatched. Germline-derived CDR1 and CDR2 are MNHEY and SVGAGI. There are 15 residues in the CDR3. This CDR3 is CASRGAGAGTDTQYF. DNA of the CDR3: TGTGCCAGCAGAGGAGCGGGGGCCGGCACAGATACGCAGTATTTT.

V and J are TRBV3-1 (or the pseudogene TRBV3-2) and TRBJ2-7; possible D gene TRBD2, 6 bases. The CDR3 loop spans 14 amino acids. The ends were cut back, 4 bases at V and 3 bases at J, with 13 bases in the middle. CDR1 and CDR2 from the germline V gene are LGHDT and YNNKEL (reference sequence). The chain's CDR3 is CASSLRTTNYEQYF. For the CDR3, the DNA is TGTGCCAGCAGCCTACGGACTACAAACTACGAGCAGTACTTC.

The rearrangement links TRBV13 to TRBJ1-2; D possibly corresponds to TRBD1 (6 bases). This CDR3 has 14 amino acids. CDR1 PRHDT and CDR2 FYEKMQ come from the germline V gene (reference sequence). V lost 5 bases, J lost 2 bases, and 12 bases lay in between. The CDR3 is CASSPVGTNYGYTF. The CDR3 DNA sequence: TGTGCCAGCAGCCCGGTCGGGACAAACTATGGCTACACCTTC.

The V call is TRBV18, the J call TRBJ1-2; perhaps TRBD1 as D (5 bases). Trimming left V 3 bases short and J 2 bases short, with 7 bases between. This CDR3 contains 13 residues. Germline CDR1 KGHSH, CDR2 LQKENI. In DNA, the CDR3 is TGTGCCAGCTCACCCGGGGGGAACTATGGCTACACCTTC. It encodes CASSPGGNYGYTF.

This chain uses TRBV28 with TRBJ1-1; a possible D gene is TRBD1 (6 bases). CDR1 is MDHEN, CDR2 SYDVKM, per germline. The CDR3 has 17 residues. The V end lost 2 bases, the J end lost 2 bases, and 18 bases lay between the germline ends. Here the CDR3 reads CASSLLGQLGLNTEAFF. CDR3 coding DNA: TGTGCCAGCAGTTTACTAGGACAGTTGGGTTTAAACACTGAAGCTTTCTTT.

This sequence joins TRBV14 and TRBJ2-7; 7 positions match TRBD2. CDR1 is SGHDN, CDR2 FVKESK, per germline. Trimming removed 4 bases from V and 1 base from J; junction bases left unmatched: 4. There are 14 residues in the CDR3. In DNA form, the CDR3 reads TGTGCCAGCAGCCGGACTAGTTGGTCCTACGAGCAGTACTTC. It codes for CASSRTSWSYEQYF. Together with reference TRBV14 and TRBJ2-7, the CDR3 gives the full variable domain: EAGVTQFPSHSVIEKGQTVTLRCDPISGHDNLYWYRRVMGKEIKFLLHFVKESKQDESGMPNNRFLAERTGGTYSTLKVQPAELEDSGVYFCASSRTSWSYEQYFGPGTRLTVT.

The chain couples TRBV7-3 to TRBJ2-5; D gene ambiguous. This CDR3 region has 17 residues. CDR1 and CDR2 from the germline V gene are SGHTA and FQGTGA. Trimming took off 3 bases at V and 5 bases at J, with 22 bases between the two ends. Here the CDR3 DNA reads TGTGCCAGCAGCTTGTTTAAAACTAACCATCAAGAGGAGACCCAGTACTTC. Its translation is CASSLFKTNHQEETQYF.

The chain joins TRBV6-5 to TRBJ1-1; TRBD1 agrees at 9 bases. CDR1 is MNHEY and CDR2 is SVGAGI in the germline V gene. The V gene end was trimmed by 7 bases and the J gene end by 11 bases; junction bases not matched to a gene: 11. This CDR3 contains 13 residues. CDR3: CASISDGTGKAFF. The CDR3 coding sequence is TGTGCCAGCATCTCCGATGGGACAGGGAAGGCTTTCTTT.

The chain links TRBV3-1 (or the pseudogene TRBV3-2) to TRBJ1-5; D unresolved. Germline V gene lookup returns CDR1 LGHDT and CDR2 YNNKEL (reference sequence). Trimming removed 0 bases from V and 5 bases from J, with 8 bases in between. The length of the CDR3 is 14 residues. CDR3 amino acids: CASSQEGIYQPQHF. The CDR3 nucleotides are TGTGCCAGCAGCCAAGAGGGCATTTATCAGCCCCAGCATTTT.

The CDR3 sequence is CASSVDWGQGTEYNSPLHF. The CDR3 region has the DNA TGTGCCAGCAGCGTAGACTGGGGACAGGGAACCGAATATAATTCACCCCTCCACTTT. The genes are TRBV9 and TRBJ1-6; 9 nucleotides agree with TRBD1. The CDR3 is 19 residues long. V shed 0 bases, J shed 4 bases, and the junction held 11 bases outside the gene matches. CDR1 is SGDLS, CDR2 YYNGEE, per germline. Filled out from reference TRBV9 and TRBJ1-6, the complete variable domain reads DSGVTQTPKHLITATGQRVTLRCSPRSGDLSVYWYQQSLDQGLQFLIQYYNGEERAKGNILERFSAQQFPDLHSELNLSSLELGDSALYFCASSVDWGQGTEYNSPLHFGNGTRLTVT.

This clone showed up many times. The CDR3 DNA sequence: TGTGCCAGCAGATCGGGGGGCAACTATGGCTACACCTTC. Protein: CASRSGGNYGYTF. The chain uses TRBV28 and TRBJ1-2; possible D gene TRBD1, 6 bases. This CDR3 has 13 amino acids. CDR1 and CDR2 from the germline V gene are MDHEN and SYDVKM. V was pared by 6 bases and J by 2 bases, with 10 bases between.

The rearrangement links TRBV10-1 to TRBJ2-3, with D hard to call. Between the trimmed V and J ends, which lost 4 bases and 2 bases, there was a span of 7 bases. Germline V gene lookup returns CDR1 WNHNN and CDR2 SYGVQD (reference sequence). This CDR3 is built from 13 residues. This CDR3 is CASSGQITDTQYF. The CDR3 bases are TGCGCCAGCAGTGGGCAGATCACAGATACGCAGTATTTT.

The V and J genes are TRBV7-9 and TRBJ2-1, with 12 bases fitting TRBD2. The junction had 10 bases not matched to a gene; V was cut back by 4 bases and J by 9 bases. The CDR3 is 16 amino acids. The V gene's germline CDR1 is SEHNR and CDR2 FQNEAQ (reference sequence). CDR3 DNA sequence: TGTGCCAGCAGCTCGTGGACTAGCGGGGACTTTCGTGAGCAGTTCTTC. Protein product: CASSSWTSGDFREQFF.

Here the CDR3 reads CASKLVLRNTEAFF. The DNA for the CDR3 is TGTGCCAGTAAATTAGTTCTCCGAAACACTGAAGCTTTCTTT. V and J are TRBV19 and TRBJ1-1; no clear D gene. Per the germline V gene, CDR1 is LNHDA and CDR2 is SQIVND (reference sequence). This CDR3 is 14 amino acids long. V dropped 7 bases and J dropped 2 bases, with 14 bases sitting between them.

The chain uses TRBV27 and TRBJ1-4; D remains ambiguous. Germline V gene data show CDR1 as MNHEY and CDR2 as SMNVEV (reference sequence). CDR3 length: 16 amino acids. V was shortened by 0 bases and J by 8 bases, with 16 bases between the two germline ends. The CDR3 sequence: CASSLSRALAGEKLFF. Written as DNA, the CDR3 is TGTGCCAGCAGTTTATCGCGGGCGCTGGCGGGCGAAAAACTGTTTTTT.

V and J are TRBV19 and TRBJ2-1; D perhaps matches TRBD2 (6 bases). This CDR3 has 16 residues. Germline V gene lookup returns CDR1 LNHDA and CDR2 SQIVND (reference sequence). The V end lost 3 bases, the J end lost 0 bases, and 12 bases lay between the germline ends. CDR3 protein: CASSINGGDSYNEQFF. The CDR3 bases are TGTGCCAGTAGTATTAACGGCGGGGACTCCTACAATGAGCAGTTCTTC.